The rows below give T cell receptor beta chains drawn from one sample of a study of T cell responses to AZD1222 COVID-19 vaccine. Produced via immunoSEQ multiplex PCR; TCRdb's table is partial and in-frame only. The data show about 70,000 clones, around 85% seen once. Sequencing used peripheral blood, obtained on day 0 of AZD1222 vaccination. Receptors were obtained from an adult in good health. Both conserved end residues are part of each CDR3. The order of the fields is J gene, V gene, D gene, clone size, CDR3 DNA, CDR3 protein. A D gene is named only where the DNA matches it firmly. Some rows have no size entry. The others give once, few or many, or a class for an expanded clone.

TRBJ2-7	TRBV18	-	-	TGTGCCAGCTCACGACCGGACAGCTACGAGCAGTACTTC	CASSRPDSYEQYF
TRBJ1-1	TRBV2	-	-	TGTGCCAGCAGTGACGAGGGACGGAAAGCTTTCTTT	CASSDEGRKAFF
TRBJ1-2	TRBV6-5	-	-	TGTGCCAGCAGCAATCAAGGGGGTACTAACTATGGCTACACCTTC	CASSNQGGTNYGYTF
TRBJ1-2	TRBV29-1	-	many	TGCAGCGTTGAGGGAACAGGGCGAGGCTATGGCTACACCTTC	CSVEGTGRGYGYTF
TRBJ1-5	TRBV2	-	-	TGTGCCAGCAGTGACAGGGGACTAAATCAGCCCCAGCATTTT	CASSDRGLNQPQHF
TRBJ2-1	TRBV12-5	TRBD2	-	TGTGCTTCCCGGTGGGGGGGAAGTGAGCAGTTCTTC	CASRWGGSEQFF
TRBJ1-1	TRBV29-1	TRBD1	-	TGCAGCGGTATACAGGGGGCGGCCTCTGAAGCTTTCTTT	CSGIQGAASEAFF
TRBJ2-1	TRBV14	-	-	TGTGCCAGCAGCCAAGACCCTGATTTAGTTCGGGACAATGAGCAGTTCTTC	CASSQDPDLVRDNEQFF
TRBJ1-2	TRBV28	-	-	TGTGCCAGCAGGCCTAGCCCACTCTATGGCTACACCTTC	CASRPSPLYGYTF
TRBJ2-5	TRBV3-1/TRBV3-2	TRBD2	-	TGTGCCAGCAGCCAAGTCTTCCAGGGAGCGGGGGTGGAGGAGACCCAGTACTTC	CASSQVFQGAGVEETQYF
TRBJ2-2	TRBV27	-	-	TGTGCCAGCAGTTCACACATGGCCGGGGAGCTGTTTTTT	CASSSHMAGELFF
TRBJ2-5	TRBV4-2	TRBD2	-	TGTGCCAGCAGCCAAGATCTAAGGGGACTAGCGGAGACCCAGTACTTC	CASSQDLRGLAETQYF
TRBJ2-7	TRBV5-8	-	-	TGTGCCAGCAGCTTGGGTTTACAGCCTTACGAGCAGTACTTC	CASSLGLQPYEQYF
TRBJ2-7	TRBV11-2	-	-	TGTGCCAGCAGCTTAAGCTCGGTCTCGGGTGCTAGGGGATGGTACTTC	CASSLSSVSGARGWYF
TRBJ2-7	TRBV21-1	-	-	TGTGCCAGCAGCAAGGGACAGGGGGCCTTCGAGCAGTACTTC	CASSKGQGAFEQYF
TRBJ1-5	TRBV6-5	TRBD1	-	TGTGCCAGTGGAGGACAGGGTAATCAGCCCCAGCATTTT	CASGGQGNQPQHF
TRBJ1-2	TRBV6-5	-	-	TGTGCCAGCAGCCAAACCCCCTATGGCTACACCTTC	CASSQTPYGYTF
TRBJ1-3	TRBV7-8	TRBD1	-	TGTGCCAGCAGCCCAAGGGACAGGGGGCTAGTGACTGGAAACACCATATATTTT	CASSPRDRGLVTGNTIYF
TRBJ1-1	TRBV30	-	-	TGTGCCTGGAGTGTACAGAGCACTGAAGCTTTCTTT	CAWSVQSTEAFF
TRBJ2-1	TRBV6-1	-	-	TGTGCCAGCAGTGAGGGACTCCGGGGGTACAATGAGCAGTTCTTC	CASSEGLRGYNEQFF
TRBJ1-1	TRBV19	-	-	TGTGCCAGTAGTGCGCAAACAGGGACTAAATTTGCTGAAGCTTTCTTT	CASSAQTGTKFAEAFF
TRBJ1-1	TRBV11-1	-	-	TGTGCCAGCAGCTTATCTACGGGACACAACACTGAAGCTTTCTTT	CASSLSTGHNTEAFF
TRBJ2-7	TRBV18	-	-	TGTGCCAGCTCACCACCGAGCAGGGGAGGCTACGAGCAGTACTTC	CASSPPSRGGYEQYF
TRBJ1-1	TRBV19	-	-	TGTGCCAGTAGTTACCCTTCAGGGGAAGGGCGTGTAAACACTGAAGCTTTCTTT	CASSYPSGEGRVNTEAFF
TRBJ2-7	TRBV7-2	TRBD1	few	TGTGCCAGCAGCTTAGCGTGGGACAGGGCAACCTACGAGCAGTACTTC	CASSLAWDRATYEQYF
TRBJ2-1	TRBV15	TRBD2	-	TGTGCCACCAGCAGAGAGCCGCGCGCGGGAGGCTTGTATGAGCAGTTCTTC	CATSREPRAGGLYEQFF
TRBJ1-2	TRBV30	-	-	TGTGCCTGGAGTGAGGCTTCAGGCTATGGCTACACCTTC	CAWSEASGYGYTF
TRBJ1-2	TRBV19	-	-	TGTGCCAGTAGTATGGGTACTGGCTACACCTTC	CASSMGTGYTF
TRBJ2-7	TRBV5-4	-	few	TGTGCCAGCAGCCTCATTCCGGGCGAGCAGTACTTC	CASSLIPGEQYF
TRBJ1-6	TRBV7-2	-	-	TGTGCCAGCAGCTTAGGACGGGGAAGGAACTATAATTCACCCCTCCACTTT	CASSLGRGRNYNSPLHF
TRBJ2-7	TRBV2	-	-	TGTGCCAGCAGTAAAACAGGGTGGGAGCAGTACTTC	CASSKTGWEQYF
TRBJ1-4	TRBV9	-	-	TGTGCCAGCAGCGCCTCCCTTAGAGGGGGGCCAGGAAAACTGTTTTTT	CASSASLRGGPGKLFF